The 27 T cell receptor beta chains below all came from one sample that was sequenced in a study of T cell repertoires in cytomegalovirus infection. The antigens these receptors bind are not known. TCRdb reprocessed the reads with MiXCR, giving one entry per CDR3 protein. The table shows 450,000 to 650,000 distinct CDR3 sequences, with 40% occurring only once. This material consisted of cultured PBMCs, taken from culture after CMV antigen stimulation. The source of these receptors is a human donor in good health (CMV status not recorded). Some clones in this sample may be carry-over from other donors' samples.

This clonotype was seen more than once but under ten times. V is TRBV7-8 and J is TRBJ2-7; possible D gene TRBD1, 6 bases. This CDR3 is built from 14 residues. V was trimmed by 1 base and J by 2 bases, leaving 9 bases between them. CDR1 SGHVS and CDR2 FQNEAQ come from the germline V gene. The CDR3 DNA reads as TGTGCCAGCAGCTTAGAAGGGGGACCCTACGAGCAGTACTTC. It is translated as CASSLEGGPYEQYF. The variable domain in full, completed from reference TRBV7-8 and TRBJ2-7, reads GAGVSQSPRYKVAKRGQDVALRCDPISGHVSLFWYQQALGQGPEFLTYFQNEAQLDKSGLPSDRFFAERPEGSVSTLKIQRTQQEDSAVYLCASSLEGGPYEQYFGPGTRLTVT.

The chain couples TRBV6-8 to TRBJ2-7; TRBD1 matches at 11 bases. Trimming removed 6 bases from V and 5 bases from J; junction bases left unmatched: 6. Per the germline V gene, CDR1 is MNHGY and CDR2 is SAAAGT. The CDR3 sequence is 14 residues long. Here the CDR3 DNA reads TGTGCCAGCAGGCCGGGACAGGGGGGCCACGAGCAGTACTTC. Encoded protein: CASRPGQGGHEQYF.

The chain couples TRBV7-6 to TRBJ2-3; 9 bases line up with TRBD2. Germline lookup yields CDR1 SGHVS and CDR2 FNYEAQ. The CDR3 length is 16 residues. The V gene end was trimmed by 4 bases and the J gene end by 9 bases; junction bases not matched to a gene: 14. CDR3 coding DNA: TGTGCCAGCAGCTGGGGGAAGCGGGAGGTACCTTACACGCAGTATTTT. Encoded protein: CASSWGKREVPYTQYF.

The V and J genes are TRBV14 and TRBJ2-1; weak D call: TRBD1 (6 bases). This CDR3 has 14 amino acids. Looked up from germline, CDR1 is SGHDN and CDR2 is FVKESK. V lost 4 bases and J 7 bases, leaving 14 bases between the germline ends. CDR3 region: CASSRFTGLNEQFF. The CDR3 region has the DNA TGTGCCAGCAGCCGCTTCACAGGGCTGAATGAGCAGTTCTTC. The variable domain in full, completed from reference TRBV14 and TRBJ2-1, reads EAGVTQFPSHSVIEKGQTVTLRCDPISGHDNLYWYRRVMGKEIKFLLHFVKESKQDESGMPNNRFLAERTGGTYSTLKVQPAELEDSGVYFCASSRFTGLNEQFFGPGTRLTVL.

This clonotype was picked up one time. The chain combines TRBV15 with TRBJ2-7; weak D call: TRBD2 (6 bases). Between the trimmed V and J ends, which lost 7 bases and 3 bases, there was a span of 13 bases. The CDR3 length is 13 residues. The germline V gene encodes CDR1 LNHNV and CDR2 YYDKDF (reference sequence). Here the CDR3 DNA reads TGTGCCACCACCCTCGAGGAGGGCTACGAGCAGTACTTC. Translated, it gives CATTLEEGYEQYF.

The sample holds a few counts of this clonotype. The rearrangement uses TRBV7-2 and TRBJ1-3, with D perhaps matching TRBD1 (6 bases). The CDR3 covers 15 residues. CDR1 SGHTA and CDR2 FQGNSA come from the germline V gene. With 5 bases removed from V and 4 bases from J, the gap between germline ends came to 15 bases. The CDR3 reads CASSQEGRGGNTIYF. In nucleotides, the CDR3 is TGTGCCAGCAGCCAAGAAGGGAGGGGGGGAAACACCATATATTTT.

This clonotype showed up many times. The V call is TRBV7-6, the J call TRBJ2-5; TRBD2 agrees at 15 bases. V shed 3 bases, J shed 2 bases, and the junction held 1 base outside the gene matches. This CDR3 spans 16 amino acids. The germline CDR1 and CDR2 sequences are SGHVS and FNYEAQ. The CDR3 protein is CASSFGLAGGQETQYF. The CDR3 DNA is TGTGCCAGCAGCTTTGGACTAGCGGGAGGGCAAGAGACCCAGTACTTC.

The chain links TRBV19 to TRBJ1-5; 7 bases fit TRBD1. Per the germline V gene, CDR1 is LNHDA and CDR2 is SQIVND (reference sequence). There are 12 residues in the CDR3. The J segment lost 7 bases and the V segment lost 10 bases, leaving 7 bases of the junction unmatched. CDR3 in amino acids: CATNRGRQPQHF. In DNA form, the CDR3 reads TGTGCCACAAACAGGGGCCGGCAGCCCCAGCATTTT.

The J gene is TRBJ1-5, the V gene TRBV7-9, with TRBD1 matching over 7 bases. After removal of 5 bases from V and 1 base from J, the junction contained 8 bases not matched to a gene. The CDR3 consists of 16 residues. The germline V gene encodes CDR1 SEHNR and CDR2 FQNEAQ (reference sequence). The CDR3 loop is CASSPSTGASNQPQHF. The CDR3 DNA reads TGTGCCAGCAGCCCCAGCACAGGGGCGAGCAATCAGCCCCAGCATTTT.

This clonotype has at least ten counts. The V call is TRBV7-2, the J call TRBJ1-6; TRBD1 might be the D (6 bases). The CDR3 extends over 15 amino acids. Trimming pared 1 base from V and 3 bases from J, leaving 7 bases between. The germline gives CDR1 SGHTA, CDR2 FQGNSA. The CDR3 region is CASSLGRGYNSPLHF. Here the CDR3 DNA reads TGTGCCAGCAGCTTAGGCAGGGGCTATAATTCACCCCTCCACTTT.

The gene calls are TRBV7-2 and TRBJ1-1; tentative D call: TRBD1 (5 bases). The germline V gene has CDR1 SGHTA and CDR2 FQGNSA. The CDR3 covers 13 residues. V gave up 0 bases and J gave up 8 bases, with 10 bases separating them. The CDR3 bases are TGTGCCAGCAGCTTAGCGTCCCGGGACGAAGCTTTCTTT. Its protein product is CASSLASRDEAFF.

The chain recombines TRBV20-1 with TRBJ1-6; TRBD1 might be the D (5 bases). In germline, CDR1 is DFQATT, CDR2 SNEGSKA (reference sequence). The CDR3 extends over 14 amino acids. V lost 6 bases to trimming and J lost 7 bases, with 16 bases between them. CDR3 DNA: TGCAGTGCCACAACGGGGACGGGGAATTCACCCCTCCACTTT. It codes for CSATTGTGNSPLHF.

The V and J genes are TRBV7-9 and TRBJ2-5, with a tentative D call TRBD1 (6 bases). The V end was cut by 1 base, the J end by 3 bases, with 15 bases between. CDR3 size: 16 residues. Germline lookup yields CDR1 SEHNR and CDR2 FQNEAQ (reference sequence). The CDR3 DNA is TGTGCCAGCAGCTTAGAATCGGGCAGGGGAAAAGAGACCCAGTACTTC. Its translation is CASSLESGRGKETQYF.

The rearrangement links TRBV12-3 or TRBV12-4 to TRBJ2-1; 12 nucleotides align to TRBD2. This CDR3 has 15 amino acids. The ends lost 5 bases at V and 5 bases at J; junction bases unmatched: 4. The CDR3 is CASSRLAGDHNEQFF. CDR3 DNA sequence: TGTGCCAGCAGTCGACTAGCGGGAGACCACAATGAGCAGTTCTTC.

This clonotype was picked up one time. Here the CDR3 reads CASRTRVWTGELFF. DNA of the CDR3: TGTGCCAGCAGGACAAGGGTTTGGACCGGGGAGCTGTTTTTT. The chain joins TRBV27 to TRBJ2-2; D gene ambiguous. The CDR3 is 14 residues long. CDR1 and CDR2 from the germline V gene are MNHEY and SMNVEV (reference sequence). With 6 bases removed from V and 5 bases from J, the gap between germline ends came to 13 bases.

This clonotype was seen a few times. This chain links TRBV12-3 or TRBV12-4 with TRBJ1-4, with D hard to call. The length of the CDR3 is 13 residues. V was cut by 5 bases and J by 11 bases, with 15 bases left in between. CDR3 sequence reads: CASSPRPVGKLFF. CDR3 DNA: TGTGCCAGCAGTCCTAGGCCGGTCGGGAAACTGTTTTTT.

The chain is built from TRBV19 and TRBJ1-5, with D unresolved. V gave up 7 bases and J gave up 1 base, with 14 bases separating them. Germline lookup yields CDR1 LNHDA and CDR2 SQIVND (reference sequence). The CDR3 runs to 15 residues. The CDR3 reads CASTPWGGSNQPQHF. The CDR3 DNA sequence: TGTGCCAGTACCCCTTGGGGAGGGAGCAATCAGCCCCAGCATTTT.

There are a few counts of this clonotype. The V call is TRBV6-2 or TRBV6-3, the J call TRBJ2-5, with TRBD1 identical over 7 bases. With 5 bases clipped from V and 5 bases from J, the junction kept 11 bases outside the gene matches. This CDR3 has 15 residues. The germline gives CDR1 MNHEY, CDR2 SVGEGT. The CDR3 DNA reads TGTGCCAGCAGTGGCCCACAGGGGACGAGTGAGACCCAGTACTTC. Translation gives CASSGPQGTSETQYF.

In its sample, this clonotype was seen many times. This rearrangement joins TRBV7-8 to TRBJ2-1; no reliable D call. Trimming left V 3 bases short and J 5 bases short, with 5 bases between. Germline CDR1 is SGHVS and CDR2 is FQNEAQ. This CDR3 has 12 residues. DNA for the CDR3: TGTGCCAGCAGCTTTACGGACAATGAGCAGTTCTTC. Translated: CASSFTDNEQFF.

This chain links TRBV5-1 with TRBJ2-1; 11 bases are shared with TRBD2. Germline V gene lookup returns CDR1 SGHRS and CDR2 YFSETQ. The trim removed 4 bases at V and 7 bases at J, leaving 10 bases unmatched. The CDR3 totals 16 residues. The CDR3 DNA sequence: TGCGCCAGCAGCGTTGGACCTAGCGGGGGGTTTAATGAGCAGTTCTTC. This translates into CASSVGPSGGFNEQFF. The variable domain in full, completed from reference TRBV5-1 and TRBJ2-1, reads KAGVTQTPRYLIKTRGQQVTLSCSPISGHRSVSWYQQTPGQGLQFLFEYFSETQRNKGNFPGRFSGRQFSNSRSEMNVSTLELGDSALYLCASSVGPSGGFNEQFFGPGTRLTVL.

This CDR3 is CSALLAGQETQYF. CDR3 nucleotide sequence: TGCAGTGCTTTACTAGCGGGACAAGAGACCCAGTACTTC. V gene TRBV20-1 combines with J gene TRBJ2-5, with TRBD2 matching 10 bases. The trim removed 5 bases at V and 2 bases at J, leaving 2 bases unmatched. This CDR3 comprises 13 residues. CDR1 and CDR2 from the germline V gene are DFQATT and SNEGSKA (reference sequence).

This clonotype came up many times. The chain has TRBV7-2 and TRBJ1-1; D remains ambiguous. The CDR3 has 15 amino acids. The V end lost 6 bases, the J end lost 2 bases, and 16 bases lay between the germline ends. Per germline, CDR1 SGHTA and CDR2 FQGNSA. The CDR3, as DNA: TGTGCCAGCAGAAAAAGACTCCAGGATAACACTGAAGCTTTCTTT. Protein sequence: CASRKRLQDNTEAFF.

The chain uses TRBV6-1 and TRBJ2-6; possible D gene TRBD1, 6 bases. The germline CDR1 and CDR2 sequences are MNHNS and SASEGT. Trimming cost V 1 base and J 1 base, with 14 bases left between them. This CDR3 is built from 18 residues. CDR3 amino acids: CASSEGHRVPSGANVLTF. The DNA of the CDR3 is TGTGCCAGCAGTGAAGGGCACAGGGTGCCTTCTGGGGCCAACGTCCTGACTTTC.

This clonotype was observed a few times. This chain links TRBV12-3 or TRBV12-4 with TRBJ1-1, with unresolved D. The germline V and J ends were trimmed by 6 bases and 0 bases, with 17 bases remaining between them. This CDR3 region has 16 residues. The CDR3 sequence is CASSQTRTIMNTEAFF. The CDR3, as DNA: TGTGCCAGCAGCCAAACAAGAACGATAATGAACACTGAAGCTTTCTTT.

V gene TRBV7-2 combines with J gene TRBJ1-4, with D tentatively TRBD1 (5 bases). CDR1 and CDR2 (germline): SGHTA, FQGNSA. The CDR3 extends over 15 amino acids. V lost 1 base to trimming and J lost 8 bases, with 14 bases between them. The CDR3 protein is CASSLELSGGEKLFF. As DNA, the CDR3 is TGTGCCAGCAGCTTAGAGCTTTCCGGGGGAGAAAAACTGTTTTTT.

This clonotype was seen a handful of times. This chain links TRBV7-9 with TRBJ2-1; D possibly corresponds to TRBD1 (6 bases). V was shortened by 3 bases and J by 6 bases, with 12 bases between the two germline ends. CDR3 size: 14 residues. Germline values: CDR1 SEHNR, CDR2 FQNEAQ (reference sequence). DNA for the CDR3: TGTGCCAGCAGCTTCTTCCTGGGGGCCAATGAGCAGTTCTTC. Its protein product is CASSFFLGANEQFF.

This clonotype has more than one count but fewer than ten. This chain links TRBV7-8 with TRBJ2-2, with D possibly being TRBD1 or TRBD2 (6 bases each). V was clipped by 5 bases and J by 0 bases, with 19 bases between them. CDR1 and CDR2 from the germline V gene are SGHVS and FQNEAQ. The CDR3 runs to 18 residues. Here the CDR3 reads CASSHTPRGLANTGELFF. CDR3 sequence (DNA): TGTGCCAGCAGCCATACCCCTCGGGGGCTCGCGAACACCGGGGAGCTGTTTTTT.